This TCR beta chain is drawn from a study of PD-1 blockade in classical Hodgkin lymphoma. Across the study: Administration of nivolumab to patients was at 3 mg/kg intravenously every 2 weeks. Study-wide findings and caveats: Prior to therapy, complete responders displayed diversity much like that of newly diagnosed patients. Healthy donors reportedly exceeded newly diagnosed patients in baseline TCR diversity.

The CDR3 extends over 14 amino acids. Germline CDR1 and CDR2: SNHLY and FYNNEI. V dropped 7 bases and J dropped 2 bases, with 13 bases sitting between them. About this clone itself: Its antigen is undetermined.

Repertoires were generated with immunoSEQ multiplex PCR, while TCRdb's copy carries only in-frame clones and drops some. The data contain roughly 7,000 clones, more than 60% of them singletons. No patient escaped relapse after autologous stem cell transplantation, and brentuximab vedotin exposure varied. Under best response, outcomes were complete response, partial response or progressive disease. This clonotype was obtained from a human donor with classical Hodgkin lymphoma. The source material was peripheral blood mononuclear cells (PBMCs), sampled at baseline. This sequence joins TRBV2 and TRBJ2-3, with D possibly TRBD2 on 6 matching bases. The DNA for the CDR3 is TGTGCCAGCACTAGGGCGGGGAACACAGATACGCAGTATTTT. Its protein product is CASTRAGNTDTQYF.